Below are 15 T cell receptor beta chains sequenced from a single sample in a study of blood T cell repertoires in COVID-19. Method: immunoSEQ multiplex PCR; TCRdb's copy keeps in-frame clones and lacks some. The sample has about 200,000 clones; about 85% are singletons. The sample taken for sequencing was PBMCs or T cells enriched from blood (not recorded which). The source is a woman between 40 and 50 years old in a cohort exposed to, infected with or recovered from COVID-19 (not recorded which).

The chain joins TRBV5-1 to TRBJ1-2, with 7 bases that match TRBD1. Germline CDR1 and CDR2: SGHRS and YFSETQ. The trim removed 4 bases at V and 4 bases at J, leaving 7 bases unmatched. The CDR3 totals 14 residues. CDR3: CASSGGTALYGYTF. CDR3 nucleotide sequence: TGCGCCAGCAGCGGAGGGACAGCACTCTATGGCTACACCTTC.

J is TRBJ2-7 and V is TRBV5-4; 9 bases fit TRBD1. The germline V gene encodes CDR1 SGHNT and CDR2 YYREEE (reference sequence). The CDR3 is 14 residues long. Trimming cost V 4 bases and J 2 bases; bases outside gene matches: 4. CDR3 amino acids: CASSRGQGPYEQYF. As DNA, the CDR3 is TGTGCCAGCAGCCGTGGACAGGGGCCCTACGAGCAGTACTTC.

The chain couples TRBV19 to TRBJ1-1; possible D gene TRBD1, 5 bases. V dropped 9 bases and J dropped 0 bases, with 8 bases sitting between them. Germline CDR1 and CDR2: LNHDA and SQIVND (reference sequence). CDR3 length equals 12 residues. CDR3 region: CASQTVNTEAFF. For the CDR3, the DNA is TGTGCCAGCCAGACAGTGAACACTGAAGCTTTCTTT.

The table lists this clone with a few counts. The rearrangement links TRBV30 to TRBJ1-1, with D perhaps TRBD1 (5 bases). Germline assignment: CDR1 GTSNPN and CDR2 SVGIG (reference sequence). This CDR3 region has 15 residues. V was trimmed by 0 bases and J by 4 bases, leaving 15 bases between them. CDR3 in DNA: TGTGCCTGGAGTGTGGGACGGGGGGTCAGCACTGAAGCTTTCTTT. It specifies CAWSVGRGVSTEAFF.

J is TRBJ2-5 and V is TRBV2, with 11 bases identical to TRBD2. In germline, CDR1 is SNHLY, CDR2 FYNNEI. V dropped 4 bases and J dropped 3; count of bases not matched to a gene: 7. The CDR3 sequence is 16 residues long. The CDR3 is CASSGTSGLNEETQYF. CDR3 nucleotides: TGTGCCAGCAGTGGGACTAGCGGGCTAAACGAAGAGACCCAGTACTTC.

The genes are TRBV5-8 and TRBJ2-7, with 7 bases matching TRBD1. This CDR3 is built from 14 residues. Germline loops: CDR1 SGHTS, CDR2 YDEGEE. V was pared by 2 bases and J by 4 bases, with 6 bases of the junction left unmatched. The CDR3 is CASSLGTVVYEQYF. CDR3 bases: TGTGCCAGCAGCTTAGGGACAGTTGTTTACGAGCAGTACTTC. Full variable domain (remainder filled in from reference TRBV5-8 and TRBJ2-7): EAGVTQSPTHLIKTRGQQATLRCSPISGHTSVYWYQQALGLGLQFLLWYDEGEERNRGNFPPRFSGRQFPNYSSELNVNALELEDSALYLCASSLGTVVYEQYFGPGTRLTVT.

The chain couples TRBV4-1 to TRBJ1-2; tentatively, D is TRBD1 (5 bases). CDR1 MGHRA and CDR2 YSYEKL come from the germline V gene. The CDR3 covers 14 residues. The V and J ends lost 1 base and 5 bases respectively, with 11 bases between them. The CDR3 sequence: CASSQGGEGYGYTF. The CDR3 nucleotides read TGCGCCAGCAGCCAAGGGGGGGAAGGGTATGGCTACACCTTC.

This chain links TRBV2 with TRBJ2-1, with 9 bases that match TRBD1. Germline assignment: CDR1 SNHLY and CDR2 FYNNEI. This CDR3 has 16 amino acids. J was trimmed by 8 bases and V by 5 bases; bases with no gene match: 13. Here the CDR3 reads CASSTTGTGRIDEQFF. CDR3 DNA sequence: TGTGCCAGCAGTACTACCGGGACAGGGCGCATAGATGAGCAGTTCTTC.

The rearrangement links TRBV7-9 to TRBJ2-1, with D maybe TRBD2 (5 bases). The CDR3 consists of 15 residues. Trimming pared 3 bases from V and 4 bases from J, leaving 13 bases between. Germline V gene lookup returns CDR1 SEHNR and CDR2 FQNEAQ (reference sequence). The CDR3 protein is CASSLDPGKYNEQFF. The CDR3 coding sequence is TGTGCCAGCAGCTTGGACCCGGGGAAGTACAATGAGCAGTTCTTC.

This chain links TRBV7-6 with TRBJ2-1; 7 bases line up with TRBD2. With 7 bases clipped from V and 7 bases from J, the junction kept 16 bases outside the gene matches. This CDR3 region has 16 residues. Germline loops: CDR1 SGHVS, CDR2 FNYEAQ. The CDR3 DNA reads as TGTGCCAGCACCTCCCGAGGGGCGGGAGTAGGGAATGAGCAGTTCTTC. Its protein product is CASTSRGAGVGNEQFF.

The chain carries TRBV5-1 and TRBJ1-5; tentatively, D is TRBD1 (5 bases). CDR1 and CDR2 from the germline V gene are SGHRS and YFSETQ. Trimming pared 1 base from V and 4 bases from J, leaving 15 bases between. This CDR3 is built from 16 residues. The CDR3 is CASSLSGGGVNQPQHF. The CDR3 coding sequence is TGCGCCAGCAGCTTGTCGGGTGGAGGGGTTAATCAGCCCCAGCATTTT.

This rearrangement joins TRBV7-9 to TRBJ1-1; D is ambiguous. This CDR3 spans 14 amino acids. V was trimmed by 2 bases and J by 3 bases, leaving 10 bases between them. Germline V gene lookup returns CDR1 SEHNR and CDR2 FQNEAQ (reference sequence). The CDR3 sequence is CASSLKRADTEAFF. CDR3 DNA sequence: TGTGCCAGCAGCTTAAAGAGGGCCGACACTGAAGCTTTCTTT.

The rearrangement links TRBV4-1 to TRBJ1-1; 7 bases match TRBD1. This CDR3 contains 15 residues. CDR1 is MGHRA and CDR2 is YSYEKL in the germline V gene. After removal of 1 base from V and 5 bases from J, the junction contained 7 bases not matched to a gene. This chain's CDR3 is CASSQVETGRTEAFF. CDR3 in DNA: TGCGCCAGCAGCCAAGTAGAGACAGGGAGGACTGAAGCTTTCTTT.

About this clone itself: Other DNA sequences in the sample encode the same CDR3. This chain connects TRBV27 to TRBJ1-1; 9 bases match TRBD1. This CDR3 has 14 amino acids. Losses at the gene ends were 6 bases for V and 2 bases for J; bases not matched to a gene: 4. Germline CDR1 MNHEY, CDR2 SMNVEV (reference sequence). CDR3 sequence (DNA): TGTGCCAGCAGCCCGGGACAGGGCAACACTGAAGCTTTCTTT. This sequence encodes CASSPGQGNTEAFF.

This chain uses TRBV9 with TRBJ2-7, with 10 nucleotides matching TRBD2. This CDR3 comprises 17 residues. Germline CDR1 and CDR2: SGDLS and YYNGEE. V shed 3 bases and J 7 bases; nucleotides not matched to a gene: 16. CDR3 amino acids: CASSGDPTASGRAEQYF. The CDR3, as DNA: TGTGCCAGCAGCGGAGACCCCACGGCTAGCGGGAGAGCTGAGCAGTACTTC.